This T cell receptor beta chain was recorded in a study of T cell responses to AZD1222 COVID-19 vaccine. Findings and caveats of the study: Regions left unmutated in variants are reportedly the target of nearly half of spike-specific TCRs. Vaccine-related CD4 TCRs covered spike, predominating at 160-218 and 743-854. Clonal diversity was possibly underestimated, and white British individuals and females predominated among donors.

A remark on this clone: Its antigen is unidentified.

Method: immunoSEQ multiplex PCR; TCRdb's copy keeps in-frame clones and lacks some. The table shows some 140,000 clones, with 85% to 95% occurring only once. The receptor's source is an adult who received the AZD1222 COVID-19 vaccine. Specimen: peripheral blood, collected 28 days after the second AZD1222 dose.

The CDR3: CASRSLFSRGPDTEAFF. The CDR3 DNA sequence: TGTGCCAGCAGGTCATTATTTTCGAGGGGGCCGGACACTGAAGCTTTCTTT. The V gene is TRBV5-4, the J gene TRBJ1-1, with TRBD1 matching 7 bases. Per the germline V gene, CDR1 is SGHNT and CDR2 is YYREEE (reference sequence). CDR3 length: 17 residues. Germline trimming cut 5 bases from V and 3 bases from J; bases unmatched to any gene: 16.